This T cell receptor beta chain was sequenced in a study of blood T cell repertoires in COVID-19. Study as a whole: Sites across the United States, Italy and Spain contributed samples from acute and convalescent COVID-19.

Under the authors' procedure: Reference gene primer amplification gave nucleated cell count estimates. This table comes from immunoSEQ multiplex PCR, and its TCRdb copy is limited to in-frame clones, with some not included. The D gene and trimming were derived from the DNA, and the V and J assignments and clone size from that table. The sample has fewer than 200,000 clones, approximately 90% seen once; the top ten hold nearly 5%. V was clipped by 3 bases and J by 5 bases; unmatched bases: 4. The CDR3 is made up of 14 amino acids. Germline-derived CDR1 and CDR2 are SGHTA and FQGNSA. The rearrangement links TRBV7-2 to TRBJ2-1; 7 bases align to TRBD2. Sequencing was done on a sample of peripheral blood. This receptor was taken from a man aged 30 to 45 with COVID-19, enrolled during active disease. The CDR3: CASSLRLANNEQFF. For the CDR3, the DNA is TGTGCCAGCAGCTTGAGACTAGCTAACAATGAGCAGTTCTTC. Full variable domain (rest looked up from reference TRBV7-2 and TRBJ2-1): GAGVSQSPSNKVTEKGKDVELRCDPISGHTALYWYRQSLGQGLEFLIYFQGNSAPDKSGLPSDRFSAERTGGSVSTLTIQRTQQEDSAVYLCASSLRLANNEQFFGPGTRLTVL.